One and the same sample provided the 3 T cell receptor beta chains below, sequenced in a study of response to subunit inactivated influenza vaccine. TCRdb analysed the RT-PCR reads with MiXCR anew, one entry per CDR3 protein. The repertoire holds over 800,000 distinct CDR3 sequences, with 21% as singletons. This material consisted of PBMCs from blood, taken roughly 5 days after vaccination. These receptors came from a man aged 45-65 years who received an inactivated influenza vaccine.

This clonotype was observed a few times. The V gene is TRBV6-1, the J gene TRBJ1-1, with TRBD1 matching over 11 bases. Unmatched junction bases numbered 5, after V lost 6 bases and J lost 5 bases. Germline V gives CDR1 MNHNS, CDR2 SASEGT. This CDR3 has 14 amino acids. The CDR3 DNA reads TGTGCCAGCAGATGGGACAGGGGGAAGACTGAAGCTTTCTTT. Protein product: CASRWDRGKTEAFF.

This clonotype was detected many times. The chain couples TRBV7-8 to TRBJ1-5, with D possibly TRBD1 on 5 matching bases. The CDR3 length is 14 residues. V was trimmed by 6 bases and J by 1 base, leaving 10 bases between them. The V gene's germline CDR1 is SGHVS and CDR2 FQNEAQ. In DNA, the CDR3 is TGTGCCAGCAGTCGGGGGAGCAGCAATCAGCCCCAGCATTTT. Its translation: CASSRGSSNQPQHF.

V gene TRBV5-1 combines with J gene TRBJ2-1; D assignment may be TRBD1 or TRBD2 (5 bases each). Trimming stripped 0 bases from V and 8 bases from J, with 9 bases between. This CDR3 spans 13 amino acids. Germline CDR1 reads SGHRS; CDR2 reads YFSETQ. The CDR3 loop reads CASSLVGVHEQFF. As DNA, the CDR3 is TGCGCCAGCAGCTTGGTGGGGGTGCATGAGCAGTTCTTC.